Following are 8 T cell receptor beta chains from one sample sequenced in a study of blood T cell repertoires in COVID-19. Repertoires were generated with immunoSEQ multiplex PCR, while TCRdb's copy carries only in-frame clones and drops some. Found here are about 170,000 clones, around 83% of them singletons; the top ten hold around 7%. Specimen: peripheral blood. The receptors were sampled from a woman aged 80 or older in a cohort sampled during active or convalescent COVID-19.

The gene calls are TRBV27 and TRBJ2-1; 8 nucleotides agree with TRBD1. The CDR3 has 15 residues. Germline CDR1 reads MNHEY; CDR2 reads SMNVEV (reference sequence). The J segment lost 7 bases and the V segment lost 3 bases, leaving 8 bases of the junction unmatched. DNA of the CDR3: TGTGCCAGCAGTTTTTGGGACAGGAAGGTGAATGAGCAGTTCTTC. Protein sequence: CASSFWDRKVNEQFF.

CDR3 in amino acids: CASSQEGGPSDTQYF. The CDR3 DNA reads TGTGCCAGCAGCCAAGAGGGAGGGCCATCGGATACGCAGTATTTT. The chain combines TRBV4-2 with TRBJ2-3, with TRBD2 identical over 7 bases. The CDR3 spans 15 residues. Trimming took 0 bases from V and 6 from J; bases not matched to a gene: 6. The V gene's germline CDR1 is LGHNA and CDR2 YNFKEQ.

Of note for this clone: The sample carries other DNA sequences with the same CDR3. This chain joins TRBV5-1 and TRBJ2-3, with D perhaps matching TRBD2 (5 bases). V lost 1 base, J lost 4 bases, and 10 bases lay in between. The CDR3 has 14 amino acids. Germline CDR1 is SGHRS and CDR2 is YFSETQ. The CDR3 DNA follows: TGCGCCAGCAGCTTGACTAGAGGCGCAGATACGCAGTATTTT. Encoded protein: CASSLTRGADTQYF.

The chain couples TRBV3-1 (or the pseudogene TRBV3-2) to TRBJ2-3; 8 nucleotides align to TRBD2. Per the germline V gene, CDR1 is LGHDT and CDR2 is YNNKEL (reference sequence). Trimming cost V 6 bases and J 0 bases; bases outside gene matches: 5. The CDR3 extends over 15 amino acids. The CDR3 nucleotides read TGTGCCAGCAGTTCTCAGCGGGGGAGCACAGATACGCAGTATTTT. This encodes CASSSQRGSTDTQYF.

The rearrangement joins TRBV2 to TRBJ2-3; perhaps TRBD2 as D (6 bases). V shed 7 bases and J shed 4 bases, with 18 bases lying between them. Germline values: CDR1 SNHLY, CDR2 FYNNEI. This CDR3 comprises 15 residues. The CDR3 loop reads CASTSEGPMPDTQYF. In DNA form, the CDR3 reads TGTGCCAGCACTTCGGAGGGCCCTATGCCAGATACGCAGTATTTT.

The V gene is TRBV5-1, the J gene TRBJ2-4; the D is unclear. Trimming removed 9 bases at V and 1 base at J, with 14 bases between. Per the germline V gene, CDR1 is SGHRS and CDR2 is YFSETQ. There are 14 residues in the CDR3. CDR3 sequence reads: CAINFPRAKNIQYF. In DNA, the CDR3 is TGCGCCATCAACTTCCCGAGGGCCAAAAACATTCAGTACTTC.

The V call is TRBV5-1, the J call TRBJ2-7, with 9 positions matching TRBD1. V lost 1 base and J lost 5; bases outside the gene matches: 7. Germline CDR1 reads SGHRS; CDR2 reads YFSETQ. The length of the CDR3 is 15 residues. The CDR3 here is CASSLIGQGQDEQYF. CDR3 DNA: TGCGCCAGCAGCTTGATCGGACAGGGGCAAGACGAGCAGTACTTC.

V is TRBV5-4 and J is TRBJ2-4; 7 bases are a match to TRBD1. The CDR3 spans 17 residues. Trimming took 0 bases from V and 3 from J; bases not matched to a gene: 9. Germline V gene sequence: CDR1 SGHNT, CDR2 YYREEE (reference sequence). CDR3 residues: CASSLVDRAIGKNIQYF. CDR3 nucleotide sequence: TGTGCCAGCAGCTTGGTCGACAGGGCGATAGGCAAAAACATTCAGTACTTC.